The present TCR beta chain was sequenced within a study of T cells in women clearing cervical HPV infection. Study outcomes and limitations: Timing of associations relative to infection is unclear; T-cell subsets were not isolated.

The CDR3 runs 13 residues. CDR1 is LNHDA and CDR2 is SQIVND in the germline V gene (reference sequence). Details on this clone: Its antigen is unknown. The read terminates 3 residues ahead of where the CDR3 ends, so the germline J gene completes it.

immunoSEQ multiplex PCR used an average of roughly 1,300 ng genomic DNA. Only in-frame clones appear in the TCRdb table, and some are missing; sequencing was by immunoSEQ multiplex PCR. This listing includes 36,000 or so clones. All participants had a single incident cervical HPV16 infection, and prevalent HPV16 infections were excluded. Sequenced: blood buffy coat. The clonotype was recovered from a woman aged 18-70 years with a cervical HPV16 infection that either progressed to CIN3+ or cleared (not recorded which). The V gene is TRBV19, the J gene TRBJ2-4, with 7 nucleotides matching TRBD1. CDR3 DNA (partial): TGTGCCACCACCGACAGGGTAGGATATGGT. The encoded protein is CATTDRVGYG. The complete CDR3 sequence is CATTDRVGYGQYF.